The clone carrying this T cell receptor (beta chain) was recorded at least ten times. As yet, its antigen is unknown. Synthesis of TCR cDNA relied on 5'RACE template switching, which attached a universal primer site and UMIs. Via MiXCR, TCRdb re-called the 5' RACE reads, giving one row per CDR3 protein. The sample records 140,000 to 150,000 distinct CDR3 sequences, about 7% being singletons. These data come from a study of T cells after yellow fever vaccination. Looking at the study overall: Any fraction with a low cell number was prepared using SMART-Seq v4 Ultra Low Input.

V lost 5 bases and J 6 bases, leaving 12 bases between the germline ends. The germline CDR1 and CDR2 sequences are SGHRS and YFSETQ. The CDR3 has 13 amino acids. General study points: One caveat is that FACS-sorted repertoires could contain abundant clonotypes contaminating from the bulk population. CD4 and CD8 compartments shared a small share of clonotypes.

This TCR derives from a man aged 30 to 39 who received the YFV17D yellow fever vaccine. This sample comprised CD4+ T cells sorted from PBMCs, obtained 10 days after the yellow fever booster vaccination. The rearrangement joins TRBV5-1 to TRBJ2-1; D possibly corresponds to TRBD2 (6 bases). DNA of the CDR3: TGCGCCAGCAGGGAGCCGGGAGCCAATGAGCAGTTCTTC. It is translated as CASREPGANEQFF.